This TCR beta chain was recorded in a study of blood T cells in healthy people across ages. Sample-barcoded 5' priming and a J-beta primer mix drove a second PCR of about 6 to 12 cycles. MiXCR, run by TCRdb on the 5' RACE reads, gives a single entry per CDR3 protein. The sample has some 670,000 distinct CDR3 sequences, under 65% seen once. Whole-study results and caveats: In long-lived donors, naive CD4+ cell counts and diversity exceeded those of aged donors.

On this clonotype itself: The antigen is not known. One base away lies a much larger clone, so this may be a sequencing read error.

At least 7 million PBMCs were isolated per sample. The CDR3 length is 15 residues. CDR1 is SGHTA, CDR2 FQGTGA, per germline. Trimming removed 5 bases from V and 11 bases from J, with 24 bases in between. This rearrangement joins TRBV7-3 to TRBJ2-5; D possibly corresponds to TRBD2 (5 bases). The sequence derives from a woman aged 80 or over in good health. The material sequenced was blood. The CDR3 loop reads CASSRDGRFNNEQYF. DNA for the CDR3: TGTGCCAGCAGCCGGGATGGAAGATTTAACAATGAGCAGTACTTC.